The 17 T cell receptor beta chains below were found in one sample sequenced in a study of T cell repertoires in cytomegalovirus infection. TCRdb independently ran MiXCR on the reads; one entry per CDR3 protein. The table shows 800,000 to 950,000 distinct CDR3 sequences, with 32% occurring only once. What these receptors recognize is not known. The sequencing used cultured CD8+ T cells from PBMCs, collected from culture after CMV antigen stimulation. All receptors come from a human donor in good health (CMV status not recorded). Some clones in this sample may be carry-over from other donors' samples.

CDR3 sequence reads: CASSDRDREDGYTF. CDR3 nucleotides: TGTGCCAGCAGTGACCGCGACAGGGAAGATGGCTACACCTTC. The chain couples TRBV2 to TRBJ1-2, with 7 bases aligning to TRBD1. The CDR3 consists of 14 residues. The V gene end was trimmed by 3 bases and the J gene end by 6 bases; junction bases not matched to a gene: 7. The germline CDR1 and CDR2 sequences are SNHLY and FYNNEI.

This clonotype occurred once. This chain links TRBV29-1 with TRBJ1-5; D uncertain. The germline CDR1 and CDR2 sequences are SQVTM and ANQGSEA. The CDR3 covers 13 residues. Trimming left V 8 bases short and J 1 base short, with 12 bases between. The CDR3 nucleotides are TGCAGCACCTCTGTTGGGAGCAATCAGCCCCAGCATTTT. It encodes CSTSVGSNQPQHF.

The gene calls are TRBV5-1 and TRBJ1-1; D is undetermined. V lost 1 base, J lost 1 base, and 8 bases lay in between. CDR1 SGHRS and CDR2 YFSETQ come from the germline V gene. The length of the CDR3 is 14 residues. CDR3 amino acids: CASSLIFGNTEAFF. The CDR3 DNA reads as TGCGCCAGCAGCTTGATCTTTGGGAACACTGAAGCTTTCTTT.

This clonotype was counted between two and nine times. This rearrangement joins TRBV6-2 or TRBV6-3 to TRBJ2-1; the match to TRBD1 covers 9 bases. With 4 bases clipped from V and 4 bases from J, the junction kept 17 bases outside the gene matches. The CDR3 sequence is 19 residues long. Germline lookup yields CDR1 MNHEY and CDR2 SVGEGT. CDR3 nucleotide sequence: TGTGCCAGCAGTTTAGACAGGGGGGATCATTTCTCATTTTACAATGAGCAGTTCTTC. It specifies CASSLDRGDHFSFYNEQFF.

This chain links TRBV11-1 with TRBJ1-2; 9 nucleotides match TRBD1. The CDR3 has 14 residues. CDR1 is SGHAT and CDR2 is FQDESV in the germline V gene (reference sequence). The J segment lost 9 bases and the V segment lost 4 bases, leaving 9 bases of the junction unmatched. CDR3 nucleotides: TGTGCCAGCAGCTCATCCGGGACAGGGTTCCGCTACACCTTC. This sequence encodes CASSSSGTGFRYTF.

This clonotype was seen repeatedly, ten times or more. This chain's CDR3 is CASSDGSYNEQFF. In DNA, the CDR3 is TGTGCCAGCAGCGACGGCTCCTACAATGAGCAGTTCTTC. The J gene is TRBJ2-1, the V gene TRBV7-6; D gene unclear. Germline V gene data show CDR1 as SGHVS and CDR2 as FNYEAQ. The length of the CDR3 is 13 residues. Trimming took 5 bases from V and 0 from J, leaving 5 bases between them. Together with reference TRBV7-6 and TRBJ2-1, the CDR3 gives the full variable domain: GAGVSQSPRYKVTKRGQDVALRCDPISGHVSLYWYRQALGQGPEFLTYFNYEAQQDKSGLPNDRFSAERPEGSISTLTIQRTEQRDSAMYRCASSDGSYNEQFFGPGTRLTVL.

This chain uses TRBV4-3 with TRBJ2-1; 12 bases match TRBD1. The trim removed 3 bases at V and 10 bases at J, leaving 7 bases unmatched. From germline, CDR1 is LGHNA and CDR2 YSLEER. The CDR3 is 15 residues long. CDR3 residues: CASSQSGQGATEQFF. CDR3 in DNA: TGCGCCAGCAGCCAGTCGGGACAGGGGGCGACCGAGCAGTTCTTC.

V is TRBV25-1 and J is TRBJ2-5, with D possibly TRBD2 on 6 matching bases. In germline, CDR1 is MGHDK, CDR2 SYGVNS. V was clipped by 6 bases and J by 5 bases, with 16 bases between them. This CDR3 is 14 amino acids long. The CDR3 sequence: CASRPRGIGETQYF. CDR3 DNA: TGTGCCAGCAGGCCCCGGGGGATAGGCGAGACCCAGTACTTC.

This clonotype was detected a few times. This rearrangement joins TRBV28 to TRBJ2-7; no firm D call. This CDR3 comprises 14 residues. Trimming left V 2 bases short and J 3 bases short, with 11 bases between. Per the germline V gene, CDR1 is MDHEN and CDR2 is SYDVKM. The CDR3 protein is CASSLGPRFYEQYV. As DNA, the CDR3 is TGTGCCAGCAGTTTAGGGCCTAGGTTCTACGAGCAGTACGTC.

The chain is built from TRBV4-1 and TRBJ2-1; 9 positions match TRBD2. V dropped 1 base and J dropped 8; count of bases not matched to a gene: 12. Germline assignment: CDR1 MGHRA and CDR2 YSYEKL. CDR3 length equals 17 residues. CDR3 nucleotides: TGCGCCAGCAGCCAAGCCCCTAGCGGGGTATTGTTCCATGAGCAGTTCTTC. Translation gives CASSQAPSGVLFHEQFF.

V usage is TRBV7-8 and J usage is TRBJ1-5; no clear D. The CDR3 has 15 amino acids. V lost 1 base and J 8 bases, leaving 15 bases between the germline ends. In germline, CDR1 is SGHVS, CDR2 FQNEAQ. The CDR3 spells CASSLDLRLYEPQHF. The CDR3 region has the DNA TGTGCCAGCAGCTTAGATCTCAGGTTATACGAGCCCCAGCATTTT.

This clonotype was detected a few times. V is TRBV19 and J is TRBJ2-1, with 10 bases aligning to TRBD2. Germline trimming cut 6 bases from V and 8 bases from J; bases unmatched to any gene: 10. Germline-derived CDR1 and CDR2 are LNHDA and SQIVND (reference sequence). This CDR3 comprises 15 residues. The CDR3 region is CASSPEREGGDEQFF. The CDR3 coding sequence is TGTGCCAGTAGCCCGGAGCGGGAGGGCGGGGATGAGCAGTTCTTC.

This chain links TRBV19 with TRBJ2-2; TRBD1 agrees at 8 bases. V dropped 7 bases and J dropped 4; count of bases not matched to a gene: 14. CDR1 is LNHDA, CDR2 SQIVND, per germline (reference sequence). This CDR3 region has 17 residues. CDR3 nucleotide sequence: TGTGCCAGTAAAAAGACAGGGGTGGGATCGGGCACCGGGGAGCTGTTTTTT. It yields the protein CASKKTGVGSGTGELFF. Full variable domain (remainder filled in from reference TRBV19 and TRBJ2-2): DGGITQSPKYLFRKEGQNVTLSCEQNLNHDAMYWYRQDPGQGLRLIYYSQIVNDFQKGDIAEGYSVSREKKESFPLTVTSAQKNPTAFYLCASKKTGVGSGTGELFFGEGSRLTVL.

This clonotype was seen more than once but under ten times. This chain uses TRBV7-3 with TRBJ2-1; 11 positions match TRBD2. CDR1 is SGHTA and CDR2 is FQGTGA in the germline V gene. V shed 2 bases, J shed 7 bases, and the junction held 7 bases outside the gene matches. This CDR3 has 16 residues. The CDR3 loop is CASSLEGSGGANEQFF. For the CDR3, the DNA is TGTGCCAGCAGCTTAGAAGGTAGCGGGGGGGCGAATGAGCAGTTCTTC. Based on the CDR3 plus reference TRBV7-3 and TRBJ2-1, the full variable domain is GAGVSQTPSNKVTEKGKYVELRCDPISGHTALYWYRQSLGQGPEFLIYFQGTGAADDSGLPNDRFFAVRPEGSVSTLKIQRTERGDSAVYLCASSLEGSGGANEQFFGPGTRLTVL.

Comment on this clonotype: This may be a read error, as it is one base from a much larger clone. The chain uses TRBV27 and TRBJ1-1; a possible D gene is TRBD1 (5 bases). Per the germline V gene, CDR1 is MNHEY and CDR2 is SMNVEV (reference sequence). V lost 10 bases and J lost 0, with 24 bases in between. The CDR3 runs to 17 residues. CDR3 residues: CANNPQGAPLVNTEAFF. In DNA form, the CDR3 reads TGTGCCAACAATCCCCAGGGAGCCCCGCTTGTGAACACTGAAGCTTTCTTT.

The V and J genes are TRBV2 and TRBJ2-1; D uncertain. Looked up from germline, CDR1 is SNHLY and CDR2 is FYNNEI. The V and J ends lost 5 bases and 0 bases respectively, with 8 bases between them. The CDR3 sequence is 14 residues long. The CDR3 DNA reads as TGTGCCAGCAGTACTTTTAGCTCCTACAATGAGCAGTTCTTC. Protein product: CASSTFSSYNEQFF.

The V call is TRBV29-1, the J call TRBJ2-7, with a tentative D call TRBD1 (6 bases). The V and J ends lost 6 bases and 3 bases respectively, with 12 bases between them. In germline, CDR1 is SQVTM, CDR2 ANQGSEA. The CDR3 spans 12 residues. The CDR3 loop is CSVIEQGYEQYF. The CDR3 DNA reads TGCAGCGTCATCGAACAGGGCTACGAGCAGTACTTC.